This entry describes one T cell receptor beta chain. In its sample, this clonotype was seen a few times. Its antigen target is currently unknown. One base away there is no much larger clone; base qualities are not given. The data stem from a study of early T cells in non-severe SARS-CoV-2 infection (dated by TCRdb to about 2021). Describing the broader study: Because TCR sequencing relied on bulk RNA taken from unsorted whole blood, pairing of alpha and beta chains was not possible. Summary of the overall study and its limitations: Matching against VDJdb was skewed toward anti-spike CD8 responses, likely underestimated virus-specific expansions, and missed private and CD4 specificities.

Taken from cysteine to phenylalanine, the CDR3 has 15 residues. Just CDR3 DNA is preserved here, 45 bases in frame from base 1. Here V drops 5 bases and J drops 1 base, and the junction holds 8 bases not matched to any gene. The germline V gene gives CDR1 as MGHDK and CDR2 as SYGVNS. Receptors were amplified or captured by 5' RACE. The run used a NextSeq 500. To correct for sequencing error and PCR bias, the TCR library protocol tagged individual cDNA molecules with unique molecular identifiers. TCR alpha and beta chains were both sequenced, and the abundances of alpha and beta sequences in each sample were closely correlated with each other. The authors' analysis ran thus. Decombinator V4 was used to annotate the V gene, J gene and CDR3 of the TCR sequences. Expanded TCRs were defined as changing significantly between any two time points under a Poisson model with p below 0.0001. TCR abundances were normalised to the total number of TCRs sequenced in each sample and reported as counts per million. TRAV1-2 paired with TRAJ12, TRAJ20 or TRAJ33 defined MAIT TCRs, while TRAV10 paired with TRAJ18 defined iNKT TCRs. VDJdb, accessed 1 November 2021, was searched for CMV, EBV and SARS-CoV-2 annotated TCRs, excluding TCRs annotated for multiple antigens. TCRdb ran its own pipeline on the public reads, namely fastp trimming at Q25 and MiXCR clone calling, and kept in-frame beta chains. CDR3 protein duplicates are merged, each entry listing the most common genes and DNA. For this entry, the V and J calls and clone size follow TCRdb and not the study's own pipeline. Across this sample there are fewer than 100,000 distinct CDR3 sequences, with roughly 6% seen only once. The ten largest clones take up under 10% of the sample.

This was a case-control study nested in a cohort of healthcare workers in London, UK, who had nasopharyngeal swab PCR tests and blood samples taken every week. Healthcare workers were enrolled in the week of the UK lockdown, from 23 to 31 March 2020, and were followed every week for up to about 16 weeks. The sample comprised whole blood. This clonotype was obtained from an adult who was a healthcare worker with PCR-confirmed SARS-CoV-2 infection or an uninfected control (not recorded which). The chain couples TRBV25-1 to TRBJ2-7, with 7 junctional bases fitting TRBD2. CDR3 loop: CASSIAGVGSYEQYF. The sequenced DNA: TGTGCCAGCAGTATCGCGGGGGTCGGGTCCTACGAGCAGTACTTC.